Listed here are 28 T cell receptor beta chains from one sample, sequenced in a study of identical twins' blood T cells. Each CDR3 protein is one row after TCRdb ran MiXCR on the 5' RACE reads. The data show around 380,000 distinct CDR3 sequences, more than 25% seen once. Sequencing was done on a sample of PBMCs. These receptor sequences come from a woman aged 18 to 55 in good health.

This clonotype was counted only a few times. V gene TRBV11-2 combines with J gene TRBJ2-3; D unclear. The V gene's germline CDR1 is SGHAT and CDR2 FQNNGV. V was clipped by 5 bases and J by 0 bases, with 15 bases between them. The CDR3 is 16 amino acids. The chain's CDR3 is CASSPRGSFSTDTQYF. The CDR3 nucleotides read TGTGCCAGCAGCCCCCGTGGCTCCTTTAGCACAGATACGCAGTATTTT.

This clonotype was seen at least ten times. The V call is TRBV27, the J call TRBJ1-2; 8 nucleotides match TRBD1. J lost 1 base, V lost 6 bases, and 10 bases had no gene match. This CDR3 is built from 16 residues. CDR1 MNHEY and CDR2 SMNVEV come from the germline V gene (reference sequence). CDR3: CASSSTGQVLNYGYTF. CDR3 bases: TGTGCCAGCAGCAGCACGGGACAGGTTCTTAACTATGGCTACACCTTC.

This clonotype occurred many times. The chain recombines TRBV6-5 with TRBJ1-1; D unresolved. The length of the CDR3 is 15 residues. V was shortened by 0 bases and J by 1 base, with 9 bases between the two germline ends. CDR1 is MNHEY and CDR2 is SVGAGI in the germline V gene. CDR3 nucleotides: TGTGCCAGCAGTTACTCGATATCAGGGAACACTGAAGCTTTCTTT. Translating it yields CASSYSISGNTEAFF.

This clonotype occurred a few times. The chain has TRBV18 and TRBJ1-2; 7 bases align to TRBD1. CDR1 KGHSH and CDR2 LQKENI come from the germline V gene. CDR3 length: 13 amino acids. V gave up 3 bases and J gave up 10 bases; unmatched junction bases: 8. As DNA, the CDR3 is TGTGCCAGCTCACCGGGGGACAGAAGCGTCTACACCTTC. It specifies CASSPGDRSVYTF.

The rearrangement joins TRBV27 to TRBJ1-5; D is ambiguous. The CDR3 is 14 amino acids. V was shortened by 2 bases and J by 7 bases, with 12 bases between the two germline ends. Germline assignment: CDR1 MNHEY and CDR2 SMNVEV (reference sequence). CDR3 coding DNA: TGTGCCAGCAGTTTAGGCGAGGGAGTGCAGCCCCAGCATTTT. Its protein product is CASSLGEGVQPQHF.

This clonotype turned up a few times. The chain carries TRBV29-1 and TRBJ2-3; 10 positions match TRBD1. This CDR3 contains 13 residues. CDR1 and CDR2 from the germline V gene are SQVTM and ANQGSEA. As DNA, the CDR3 is TGCAGAGCGGGACAGGGGAGCACAGATACGCAGTATTTT. This gives the protein CRAGQGSTDTQYF.

This clonotype was seen a handful of times. The rearrangement joins TRBV18 to TRBJ2-1; no clear D. The CDR3 runs 15 residues. CDR1 and CDR2 (germline): KGHSH, LQKENI. The ends were cut back, 6 bases at V and 0 bases at J, with 12 bases in the middle. The CDR3 region is CASSPSWSSYNEQFF. The CDR3, as DNA: TGTGCCAGCTCGCCCAGCTGGAGCTCCTACAATGAGCAGTTCTTC.

This clonotype was observed a few times. J is TRBJ2-7 and V is TRBV7-2, with D perhaps TRBD1 (6 bases). This CDR3 has 16 amino acids. Germline-derived CDR1 and CDR2 are SGHTA and FQGNSA. Deletions cut 4 bases from V and 6 bases from J, with 22 bases between. CDR3 amino acids: CASSYGWGLEFGEQYF. CDR3 in DNA: TGTGCCAGCAGCTATGGTTGGGGGCTGGAGTTTGGCGAGCAGTACTTC.

The CDR3 region has the DNA TGTGCCAGCAGTGGCTTCAGGAACACTGAAGCTTTCTTT. Translated, it gives CASSGFRNTEAFF. The chain links TRBV6-6 to TRBJ1-1; no firm D call. The V gene lost 5 bases and the J gene lost 1 base, with 8 bases spanning the gap. This CDR3 contains 13 residues. Germline V gene sequence: CDR1 MNHNY, CDR2 SVGAGI (reference sequence).

The chain employs TRBV7-9 and TRBJ1-1; D is unclear. Trimming shortened V by 2 bases and J by 7 bases, and 17 bases separated the two germline ends. Germline V gives CDR1 SEHNR, CDR2 FQNEAQ (reference sequence). This CDR3 spans 15 amino acids. CDR3 sequence: CASSLLAGKESEAFF. CDR3 nucleotides: TGTGCCAGCAGCTTATTGGCGGGTAAAGAAAGTGAAGCTTTCTTT. Full variable domain (missing parts from reference TRBV7-9 and TRBJ1-1): DTGVSQNPRHKITKRGQNVTFRCDPISEHNRLYWYRQTLGQGPEFLTYFQNEAQLEKSRLLSDRFSAERPKGSFSTLEIQRTEQGDSAMYLCASSLLAGKESEAFFGQGTRLTVV.

This clonotype was counted a few times. CDR3 nucleotides: TGCAGTGCTAGAGGCGGGAGGGACACCGGGGAGCTGTTTTTT. Its protein product is CSARGGRDTGELFF. The J gene is TRBJ2-2, the V gene TRBV20-1; the match to TRBD2 covers 9 bases. Germline CDR1 reads DFQATT; CDR2 reads SNEGSKA (reference sequence). J gave up 3 bases and V 1 base, and 0 bases lay outside the gene matches. The CDR3 runs to 14 residues.

This clonotype appeared many times. This sequence joins TRBV2 and TRBJ1-2, with a tentative D call TRBD1 (5 bases). The CDR3 sequence is 15 residues long. CDR1 is SNHLY, CDR2 FYNNEI, per germline. The ends were cut back, 4 bases at V and 4 bases at J, with 16 bases in the middle. CDR3 in DNA: TGTGCCAGCAGTGTCTCTGACAGAAATGCCTATGGCTACACCTTC. Protein product: CASSVSDRNAYGYTF.

This chain's CDR3 is CASSFDRYGYTF. The DNA for the CDR3 is TGTGCCAGCAGCTTCGACAGATATGGCTACACCTTC. V is TRBV7-2 and J is TRBJ1-2, with D perhaps matching TRBD1 (5 bases). CDR1 and CDR2 (germline): SGHTA, FQGNSA. V dropped 3 bases and J dropped 5 bases, with 7 bases sitting between them. CDR3 length: 12 residues. Combining the CDR3 with reference TRBV7-2 and TRBJ1-2 gives the whole variable domain GAGVSQSPSNKVTEKGKDVELRCDPISGHTALYWYRQSLGQGLEFLIYFQGNSAPDKSGLPSDRFSAERTGGSVSTLTIQRTQQEDSAVYLCASSFDRYGYTFGSGTRLTVV.

V is TRBV12-3 or TRBV12-4 and J is TRBJ2-2; unclear D gene. CDR3 length: 12 amino acids. Trimming shortened V by 3 bases and J by 7 bases, and 6 bases separated the two germline ends. This chain's CDR3 is CASSFGDGELFF. The CDR3 nucleotides read TGTGCCAGCAGTTTTGGGGACGGGGAGCTGTTTTTT.

The rearrangement links TRBV27 to TRBJ2-1, with 8 positions matching TRBD1. Germline-derived CDR1 and CDR2 are MNHEY and SMNVEV (reference sequence). This CDR3 comprises 14 residues. V was clipped by 6 bases and J by 3 bases; unmatched bases: 4. This CDR3 is CASSSGTGYNEQFF. In nucleotides, the CDR3 is TGTGCCAGCAGCTCCGGGACAGGCTACAATGAGCAGTTCTTC.

The chain couples TRBV6-1 to TRBJ1-2, with D perhaps TRBD1 (6 bases). V lost 6 bases, J lost 4 bases, and 15 bases lay in between. The CDR3 length is 14 residues. The germline gives CDR1 MNHNS, CDR2 SASEGT. In nucleotides, the CDR3 is TGTGCCAGCAGAGGGGGGGCTTGGGGCTATGGCTACACCTTC. Translating it yields CASRGGAWGYGYTF.

This clonotype has ten or more counts. The chain is built from TRBV6-5 and TRBJ2-4; D remains unclear. Germline CDR1 is MNHEY and CDR2 is SVGAGI. This CDR3 contains 16 residues. The ends were cut back, 4 bases at V and 2 bases at J, with 15 bases in the middle. CDR3 loop: CASSFSIQGSKNIQYF. The CDR3 nucleotides are TGTGCCAGCAGTTTCAGCATTCAAGGTTCCAAAAACATTCAGTACTTC.

This chain joins TRBV19 and TRBJ1-5, with a possible D match to TRBD1 (5 bases). Deletions cut 2 bases from V and 1 base from J, with 9 bases between. Germline V lookup: CDR1 LNHDA, CDR2 SQIVND (reference sequence). The CDR3 sequence is 15 residues long. CDR3 sequence: CASSILGDSNQPQHF. The CDR3 DNA reads TGTGCCAGTAGTATATTAGGGGACAGCAATCAGCCCCAGCATTTT.

The V and J genes are TRBV4-1 and TRBJ1-2, with a weak D call TRBD1 (6 bases). Deletions cut 0 bases from V and 4 bases from J, with 12 bases between. CDR3 length: 15 residues. Germline V gives CDR1 MGHRA, CDR2 YSYEKL. In DNA form, the CDR3 reads TGCGCCAGCAGCCAAGAAGGGAACAGGGTCTATGGCTACACCTTC. This sequence encodes CASSQEGNRVYGYTF.

This clonotype was detected many times. This rearrangement joins TRBV20-1 to TRBJ2-2; D is uncertain. The CDR3 has 15 residues. The V end lost 0 bases, the J end lost 0 bases, and 8 bases lay between the germline ends. Per germline, CDR1 DFQATT and CDR2 SNEGSKA (reference sequence). The CDR3 protein is CSARDGQANTGELFF. The CDR3 coding sequence is TGCAGTGCTAGAGATGGTCAGGCGAACACCGGGGAGCTGTTTTTT.

On this clonotype: One end of the junction varies from germline; a read error may be responsible. This chain joins TRBV6-5 and TRBJ1-2, with D unresolved. The CDR3 length is 13 residues. Germline loops: CDR1 MNHEY, CDR2 SVGAGI. As DNA, the CDR3 is TGTGCCAGCACCGGACGGGCTAACCATGGCTACACCTTC. Its protein product is CASTGRANHGYTF.

Comment on this clonotype: One junction end disagrees with the germline gene, perhaps due to a read error. V usage is TRBV18 and J usage is TRBJ1-1; D possibly corresponds to TRBD1 (6 bases). Looked up from germline, CDR1 is KGHSH and CDR2 is LQKENI. The CDR3 extends over 15 amino acids. CDR3 bases: TGTGCCAACTCACCGGAGTCCCCAGGGGTCACTGAAGCTTTCTTT. This sequence encodes CANSPESPGVTEAFF.

Concerning this clonotype: Being one base from a much bigger clone, this may be a read error. V is TRBV10-3 and J is TRBJ1-1, with TRBD1 matching 7 bases. The germline V gene has CDR1 ENHRY and CDR2 SYGVKD. The CDR3 consists of 13 residues. The CDR3 region is CVISPRGDTEAFF. Here the CDR3 DNA reads TGTGTCATCAGTCCCAGGGGGGACACTGAAGCTTTCTTT.

In this sample, this clonotype turned up many times. The gene calls are TRBV9 and TRBJ2-1, with 8 nucleotides matching TRBD2. The CDR3 contains 16 residues. In germline, CDR1 is SGDLS, CDR2 YYNGEE. Trimming at V came to 0 bases and at J to 5 bases, leaving 7 bases not matched to a gene. This CDR3 reads CASSVGPSGGHNEQFF. Written as DNA, the CDR3 is TGTGCCAGCAGCGTAGGCCCCAGCGGGGGACACAATGAGCAGTTCTTC.

The J gene is TRBJ2-5, the V gene TRBV7-9, with 14 bases aligning to TRBD2. The V gene's germline CDR1 is SEHNR and CDR2 FQNEAQ (reference sequence). V gave up 3 bases and J gave up 5 bases; unmatched junction bases: 5. The CDR3 covers 16 residues. The CDR3 DNA reads TGTGCCAGCAGCTTTCAAGGGACTAGCGGGAGTGAGACCCAGTACTTC. Translated, it gives CASSFQGTSGSETQYF.

At least ten counts were recorded for this clonotype. The chain is built from TRBV6-5 and TRBJ2-5; D unclear. The CDR3 sequence is 12 residues long. Germline CDR1 is MNHEY and CDR2 is SVGAGI. The germline V and J ends were trimmed by 7 bases and 5 bases, with 11 bases remaining between them. The CDR3 DNA follows: TGTGCCAGCAACCAAGCTGGGGAGACCCAGTACTTC. Translation: CASNQAGETQYF.

This chain connects TRBV20-1 to TRBJ2-7; 9 bases are a match to TRBD1. This CDR3 has 15 amino acids. The V and J ends lost 6 bases and 1 base, in that order; junction bases with no gene match: 10. CDR1 is DFQATT and CDR2 is SNEGSKA in the germline V gene (reference sequence). As DNA, the CDR3 is TGCAGTGCGGATGACCCGGGACAGGGTTCCTACGAGCAGTACTTC. It yields the protein CSADDPGQGSYEQYF.

This clonotype was seen only a few times. This sequence joins TRBV12-3 or TRBV12-4 and TRBJ1-1; possibly TRBD1 for D (6 bases). The CDR3 has 13 amino acids. Trimming removed 6 bases from V and 11 bases from J, with 19 bases in between. This CDR3 is CASSRRQARQAFF. The CDR3 DNA sequence: TGTGCCAGCAGCCGCCGACAGGCGCGGCAGGCTTTCTTT.